These 21 T cell receptor beta chains originate from one sample sequenced in a study of early T cells in non-severe SARS-CoV-2 infection. TCRdb recomputed calls from the 5' RACE reads with MiXCR, one row per CDR3 protein. The data hold some 31,000 distinct CDR3 sequences, with approximately 6% observed a single time. Material for sequencing was whole blood. These receptor sequences come from an adult who was a healthcare worker with PCR-confirmed SARS-CoV-2 infection or an uninfected control (not recorded which).

Ten or more counts support this clonotype. This rearrangement joins TRBV20-1 to TRBJ2-7, with D perhaps being TRBD1 or TRBD2 (6 bases each). This CDR3 is built from 16 residues. Trimming pared 3 bases from V and 2 bases from J, leaving 20 bases between. The V gene's germline CDR1 is DFQATT and CDR2 SNEGSKA (reference sequence). For the CDR3, the DNA is TGCAGTGCTAGTCCCTGGGGGGCCCTCAGGACCTACGAGCAGTACTTC. Amino acid sequence: CSASPWGALRTYEQYF.

Many counts were recorded for this clonotype. The chain has TRBV11-2 and TRBJ2-3; TRBD2 matches at 7 bases. This CDR3 is built from 15 residues. Germline lookup yields CDR1 SGHAT and CDR2 FQNNGV. The V segment lost 1 base and the J segment 4 bases; nucleotides outside the gene matches: 5. This CDR3 is CASSLGTRTADTQYF. DNA for the CDR3: TGTGCCAGCAGCTTAGGGACTAGAACCGCAGATACGCAGTATTTT.

By sample fraction, this clonotype is medium-sized. The chain carries TRBV2 and TRBJ1-2; no firm D call. The CDR3 is 13 amino acids. Looked up from germline, CDR1 is SNHLY and CDR2 is FYNNEI. Trimming removed 2 bases at V and 2 bases at J, with 6 bases between. CDR3 amino acids: CASSERPNYGYTF. The DNA of the CDR3 is TGTGCCAGCAGTGAACGGCCCAACTATGGCTACACCTTC.

This chain connects TRBV18 to TRBJ2-1; possibly TRBD2 for D (5 bases). Germline-derived CDR1 and CDR2 are KGHSH and LQKENI. This CDR3 is built from 15 residues. The germline V and J ends were trimmed by 2 bases and 7 bases, with 15 bases remaining between them. The CDR3 is CASSPGSGSRNEQFF. Written as DNA, the CDR3 is TGTGCCAGCTCACCAGGTAGTGGGAGTCGGAATGAGCAGTTCTTC.

The sample holds many counts of this clonotype. The chain combines TRBV20-1 with TRBJ1-2; TRBD1 might be the D (5 bases). The CDR3 covers 17 residues. The V and J ends lost 1 base and 5 bases respectively, with 23 bases between them. Germline V gene sequence: CDR1 DFQATT, CDR2 SNEGSKA (reference sequence). CDR3 bases: TGCAGTGCTAGAGTTCCCCACGGTGGAGGGACGCGGTATGGCTACACCTTC. Amino acids: CSARVPHGGGTRYGYTF.

This clonotype came up many times. The chain couples TRBV6-1 to TRBJ1-2, with D maybe TRBD1 (6 bases). Trimming took 0 bases from V and 2 from J, leaving 10 bases between them. CDR3 size: 15 residues. Per the germline V gene, CDR1 is MNHNS and CDR2 is SASEGT. This chain's CDR3 is CASSEAATGNYGYTF. In DNA form, the CDR3 reads TGTGCCAGCAGTGAAGCTGCTACAGGGAACTATGGCTACACCTTC.

This clonotype was recorded at least ten times. This rearrangement joins TRBV9 to TRBJ2-2; TRBD1 aligns across 8 bases. Germline CDR1 SGDLS, CDR2 YYNGEE. J was trimmed by 5 bases and V by 4 bases; bases with no gene match: 7. This CDR3 has 15 amino acids. The CDR3 region is CASSPRTGSTGELFF. CDR3 in DNA: TGTGCCAGCAGCCCCCGGACAGGGTCGACCGGGGAGCTGTTTTTT. Full variable domain (outside the CDR3, taken from reference TRBV9 and TRBJ2-2): DSGVTQTPKHLITATGQRVTLRCSPRSGDLSVYWYQQSLDQGLQFLIQYYNGEERAKGNILERFSAQQFPDLHSELNLSSLELGDSALYFCASSPRTGSTGELFFGEGSRLTVL.

This clonotype has a count of ten or more. V and J are TRBV20-1 and TRBJ2-7; 11 bases fit TRBD1. This CDR3 region has 14 residues. Trimming at V came to 3 bases and at J to 7 bases, leaving 8 bases not matched to a gene. Germline V gene lookup returns CDR1 DFQATT and CDR2 SNEGSKA (reference sequence). The CDR3 here is CSARKRTGGWEQYF. The CDR3 DNA reads TGCAGTGCTAGGAAGAGGACAGGGGGCTGGGAGCAGTACTTC.

Only a few counts were recorded for this clonotype. The rearrangement links TRBV7-9 to TRBJ2-2; unclear D gene. Looked up from germline, CDR1 is SEHNR and CDR2 is FQNEAQ (reference sequence). The CDR3 loop spans 13 amino acids. V was shortened by 5 bases and J by 2 bases, with 6 bases between the two germline ends. The CDR3 nucleotides read TGTGCCAGCAGCCCCCTTAACACCGGGGAGCTGTTTTTT. This codes for CASSPLNTGELFF.

In this sample, this clonotype turned up a few times. The chain uses TRBV12-3 or TRBV12-4 and TRBJ2-1; unclear D gene. There are 12 residues in the CDR3. Trimming stripped 1 base from V and 10 bases from J, with 8 bases between. The CDR3 is CASSLVILEQFF. CDR3 DNA sequence: TGTGCCAGCAGTTTAGTAATCCTGGAGCAGTTCTTC.

This clonotype has a count of ten or more. The chain has TRBV27 and TRBJ2-7, with 13 bases matching TRBD2. The CDR3 has 17 amino acids. Trimming took 4 bases from V and 3 from J; bases not matched to a gene: 9. Per the germline V gene, CDR1 is MNHEY and CDR2 is SMNVEV (reference sequence). The CDR3: CASSSGLAGEGFYEQYV. DNA for the CDR3: TGTGCCAGCAGTTCTGGACTAGCGGGAGAAGGTTTCTACGAGCAGTACGTC.

This clonotype was seen a few times. This CDR3 is CASSQGGNVASNQPQHF. As DNA, the CDR3 is TGTGCCAGCAGTCAAGGGGGTAATGTTGCTTCCAATCAGCCCCAGCATTTT. This rearrangement joins TRBV6-2 or TRBV6-3 to TRBJ1-5; TRBD1 is a possible D gene (6 bases). This CDR3 is 17 amino acids long. Germline values: CDR1 MNHEY, CDR2 SVGEGT. Between the trimmed V and J ends, which lost 5 bases and 3 bases, there was a span of 20 bases.

This clonotype has only a few counts. The J gene is TRBJ2-3, the V gene TRBV5-1, with 8 bases identical to TRBD2. Unmatched junction bases numbered 15, after V lost 0 bases and J lost 6 bases. This CDR3 contains 18 residues. From germline, CDR1 is SGHRS and CDR2 YFSETQ. CDR3 loop: CASSLGTRGREGGDTQYF. The DNA of the CDR3 is TGCGCCAGCAGCTTGGGAACTCGAGGCCGGGAGGGCGGGGATACGCAGTATTTT.

This clonotype has ten or more counts. The J gene is TRBJ2-7, the V gene TRBV19; D is perhaps TRBD1 (5 bases). CDR1 and CDR2 (germline): LNHDA, SQIVND (reference sequence). CDR3 size: 14 residues. Trimming stripped 6 bases from V and 0 bases from J, with 12 bases between. In DNA, the CDR3 is TGTGCCAGTAGCCGGACACAAACCTCCTACGAGCAGTACTTC. It is translated as CASSRTQTSYEQYF.

This clonotype was observed a few times. The V call is TRBV25-1, the J call TRBJ2-5, with a tentative D call TRBD2 (6 bases). The germline CDR1 and CDR2 sequences are MGHDK and SYGVNS. The CDR3 contains 12 residues. V was trimmed by 8 bases and J by 4 bases, leaving 11 bases between them. The CDR3 sequence is CASGGIGETQYF. The CDR3 DNA is TGTGCCAGCGGCGGGATTGGAGAGACCCAGTACTTC.

The V call is TRBV15, the J call TRBJ1-6; weak D call: TRBD1 (6 bases). The ends were cut back, 0 bases at V and 7 bases at J, with 13 bases in the middle. This CDR3 has 16 residues. The V gene's germline CDR1 is LNHNV and CDR2 YYDKDF (reference sequence). For the CDR3, the DNA is TGTGCCACCAGCAGAGATATAGGGAGGGGGAATTCACCCCTCCACTTT. As protein: CATSRDIGRGNSPLHF.

V is TRBV7-9 and J is TRBJ1-2, with D maybe TRBD1 (6 bases). V was pared by 1 base and J by 8 bases, with 17 bases between. CDR3 length: 15 residues. Germline values: CDR1 SEHNR, CDR2 FQNEAQ (reference sequence). The CDR3 reads CASSLDLMGAEGYTF. CDR3 nucleotides: TGTGCCAGCAGCTTAGACCTTATGGGGGCTGAGGGCTACACCTTC.

The table lists this clonotype with many counts. V usage is TRBV5-1 and J usage is TRBJ1-1, with 7 positions matching TRBD1. The length of the CDR3 is 15 residues. V lost 7 bases and J lost 0; bases outside the gene matches: 9. The germline CDR1 and CDR2 sequences are SGHRS and YFSETQ. CDR3: CASEPGQIMNTEAFF. CDR3 DNA: TGCGCCAGCGAGCCGGGACAGATTATGAACACTGAAGCTTTCTTT.

Turning to this clonotype: The junction departs from the called germline gene at one end, perhaps through a read error. This chain joins TRBV5-1 and TRBJ1-1; 10 bases are shared with TRBD1. Germline V CDR1 and CDR2: SGHRS, YFSETQ. The CDR3 runs to 12 residues. The CDR3 is CTSSMTGGEAFF. CDR3 sequence (DNA): TGCACCAGCAGCATGACAGGGGGCGAAGCTTTCTTT.

This clonotype was detected many times. This chain joins TRBV7-2 and TRBJ1-5; D not certain. The CDR3 is 17 amino acids. Germline V CDR1 and CDR2: SGHTA, FQGNSA. Trimming removed 0 bases at V and 2 bases at J, with 14 bases between. This CDR3 is CASSLAAGGLGNQPQHF. The CDR3 region has the DNA TGTGCCAGCAGCTTAGCGGCGGGAGGGTTGGGCAATCAGCCCCAGCATTTT.

There are a few counts of this clonotype. This rearrangement joins TRBV10-3 to TRBJ2-1, with D hard to call. The germline gives CDR1 ENHRY, CDR2 SYGVKD. The CDR3 length is 13 residues. V was clipped by 6 bases and J by 15 bases, with 21 bases between them. The CDR3 here is CAISPNGLGKLFF. Written as DNA, the CDR3 is TGTGCCATCAGCCCTAACGGGCTCGGCAAGTTGTTCTTC.